Shown below are 10 T cell receptor beta chains from a single sample sequenced in a study of shared clonotypes between healthy human individuals. The protocol was immunoSEQ multiplex PCR, while the TCRdb copy is restricted to in-frame clones and leaves out a portion. The sample lists approximately 1,500,000 clones; 96% were seen once. The material sequenced was naive CD4+ T cells sorted from blood. The subset is: CD45RA+ positively selected. These receptor sequences come from a man younger than 45 in good health.

The chain combines TRBV2 with TRBJ2-7; D is undetermined. Trimming cost V 5 bases and J 2 bases, with 7 bases left between them. This CDR3 is built from 12 residues. Per germline, CDR1 SNHLY and CDR2 FYNNEI. The CDR3 loop is CASSRSAYEQYF. CDR3 in DNA: TGTGCCAGCAGTCGTTCCGCCTACGAGCAGTACTTC.

This chain connects TRBV5-1 to TRBJ1-3; TRBD1 matches at 7 bases. V was clipped by 2 bases and J by 2 bases; unmatched bases: 4. CDR3 length equals 15 residues. Germline V gene data show CDR1 as SGHRS and CDR2 as YFSETQ. The CDR3 is CASSLPGTAGNTIYF. The DNA for the CDR3 is TGCGCCAGCAGCTTACCAGGGACAGCTGGAAACACCATATATTTT.

This chain links TRBV12-5 with TRBJ2-1, with TRBD1 matching 9 bases. Germline values: CDR1 LGHNT, CDR2 FRNRAP. This CDR3 is 16 amino acids long. The ends lost 0 bases at V and 4 bases at J; junction bases unmatched: 4. The CDR3 DNA sequence: TGTGCTAGTGGTTTGGTACTTGGGACAGGGTACAATGAGCAGTTCTTC. Translation: CASGLVLGTGYNEQFF.

This clone was seen only once. The chain joins TRBV2 to TRBJ1-5; 7 bases match TRBD1. Per germline, CDR1 SNHLY and CDR2 FYNNEI. After removal of 5 bases from V and 8 bases from J, the junction contained 6 bases not matched to a gene. This CDR3 contains 13 residues. The CDR3 region is CASSRQGREPQHF. CDR3 nucleotides: TGTGCCAGCAGTCGACAGGGACGTGAGCCCCAGCATTTT. The full variable domain, in which reference TRBV2 and TRBJ1-5 provide the parts outside the CDR3, is EPEVTQTPSHQVTQMGQEVILRCVPISNHLYFYWYRQILGQKVEFLVSFYNNEISEKSEIFDDQFSVERPDGSNFTLKIRSTKLEDSAMYFCASSRQGREPQHFGDGTRLSIL.

V usage is TRBV5-1 and J usage is TRBJ2-7, with 8 bases fitting TRBD2. Unmatched junction bases numbered 4, after V lost 1 base and J lost 1 base. In germline, CDR1 is SGHRS, CDR2 YFSETQ. CDR3 length: 15 amino acids. Here the CDR3 reads CASSLRLASSYEQYF. In DNA form, the CDR3 reads TGCGCCAGCAGCTTGCGACTAGCGTCTTCCTACGAGCAGTACTTC.

The gene calls are TRBV29-1 and TRBJ2-7; 10 bases align to TRBD1. Germline CDR1 is SQVTM and CDR2 is ANQGSEA. This CDR3 comprises 15 residues. With V trimmed by 4 bases and J by 3 bases, 9 bases remained unmatched. CDR3 sequence reads: CSVGGTGVPLYEQYF. Here the CDR3 DNA reads TGCAGCGTTGGGGGGACAGGGGTTCCTCTCTACGAGCAGTACTTC.

The CDR3 region is CASRSTGRTYEQYF. The CDR3, as DNA: TGTGCCAGCAGATCGACAGGGCGTACCTACGAGCAGTACTTC. The chain uses TRBV6-1 and TRBJ2-7; 7 bases match TRBD1. CDR3 length equals 14 residues. Germline CDR1 reads MNHNS; CDR2 reads SASEGT. J gave up 2 bases and V 6 bases, and 7 bases lay outside the gene matches.

Written as DNA, the CDR3 is TGTGCCAGCAGCCGCAGACCCGGGACTAGCGCATACGAGCAGTACTTC. Encoded protein: CASSRRPGTSAYEQYF. The chain combines TRBV7-2 with TRBJ2-7; 10 bases map to TRBD2. V lost 5 bases and J lost 4; bases outside the gene matches: 11. This CDR3 region has 16 residues. Germline V gives CDR1 SGHTA, CDR2 FQGNSA. The full variable domain, with the rest looked up from reference TRBV7-2 and TRBJ2-7, is GAGVSQSPSNKVTEKGKDVELRCDPISGHTALYWYRQSLGQGLEFLIYFQGNSAPDKSGLPSDRFSAERTGGSVSTLTIQRTQQEDSAVYLCASSRRPGTSAYEQYFGPGTRLTVT.

The J gene is TRBJ2-1, the V gene TRBV10-2; TRBD2 aligns across 9 bases. There are 16 residues in the CDR3. In germline, CDR1 is WSHSY, CDR2 SAAADI. V dropped 6 bases and J dropped 12; count of bases not matched to a gene: 18. The CDR3 loop is CASRSFSGLAKEGQFF. CDR3 coding DNA: TGCGCCAGCAGGTCCTTCTCTGGACTAGCGAAGGAGGGGCAGTTCTTC.

This sequence joins TRBV14 and TRBJ2-7; 13 nucleotides align to TRBD2. The CDR3 extends over 13 amino acids. Looked up from germline, CDR1 is SGHDN and CDR2 is FVKESK. V gave up 4 bases and J gave up 12 bases; unmatched junction bases: 6. The CDR3 DNA reads as TGTGCCAGCAGCCCCGGGACTAGCGGGATTCGGTACTTC. Its translation: CASSPGTSGIRYF.